The 5 T cell receptor beta chains below all came from one sample that was sequenced in a study of CD8 T cells in Susac syndrome. The RNA, 0.5 to 1 ug, was put through reverse transcription using random hexamers. TCRdb reanalysed the immunoSEQ multiplex PCR reads using MiXCR and keeps one entry per CDR3 protein. The sample lists around 130,000 distinct CDR3 sequences, 65% to 90% seen once, with roughly 0.48% in the top ten. Sequencing was done on a sample of CD8+ T cells from PBMCs. Receptor source: a human donor with multiple sclerosis.

The chain carries TRBV6-1 and TRBJ2-7, with D possibly TRBD2 on 5 matching bases. The germline gives CDR1 MNHNS, CDR2 SASEGT. The CDR3 is 14 amino acids. Trimming shortened V by 3 bases and J by 6 bases, and 15 bases separated the two germline ends. CDR3 amino acids: CASSESPSRSEQYF. CDR3 nucleotides: TGTGCCAGCAGTGAGAGCCCTAGCAGATCCGAGCAGTACTTC.

The V call is TRBV6-5, the J call TRBJ2-1; D remains ambiguous. Germline loops: CDR1 MNHEY, CDR2 SVGAGI. The CDR3 is 13 amino acids. V shed 0 bases and J shed 6 bases, with 6 bases lying between them. CDR3 sequence (DNA): TGTGCCAGCAGTTACTCTAGTGTCAATGAGCAGTTCTTC. The encoded protein is CASSYSSVNEQFF.

The rearrangement links TRBV14 to TRBJ1-1; D gene unclear. Germline CDR1 is SGHDN and CDR2 is FVKESK. The CDR3 extends over 13 amino acids. V lost 1 base and J 1 base, leaving 4 bases between the germline ends. The DNA for the CDR3 is TGTGCCAGCAGCCAAGTGCCGAACACTGAAGCTTTCTTT. Translation: CASSQVPNTEAFF.

This chain connects TRBV19 to TRBJ1-1, with 8 positions matching TRBD1. The V segment lost 6 bases and the J segment 1 base; nucleotides outside the gene matches: 13. This CDR3 spans 17 amino acids. The germline gives CDR1 LNHDA, CDR2 SQIVND (reference sequence). The CDR3 coding sequence is TGTGCCAGTAGCTCCTTACGACAGGGGACGACGAACACTGAAGCTTTCTTT. It specifies CASSSLRQGTTNTEAFF.

This clonotype was seen more than once but under ten times. The chain recombines TRBV7-8 with TRBJ1-4; D might be TRBD1 (6 bases). V lost 1 base, J lost 0 bases, and 15 bases lay in between. This CDR3 has 18 residues. CDR1 and CDR2 (germline): SGHVS, FQNEAQ. The DNA for the CDR3 is TGTGCCAGCAGCTTAGATCCCGGACAGCCTGCAACTAATGAAAAACTGTTTTTT. Translating it yields CASSLDPGQPATNEKLFF.